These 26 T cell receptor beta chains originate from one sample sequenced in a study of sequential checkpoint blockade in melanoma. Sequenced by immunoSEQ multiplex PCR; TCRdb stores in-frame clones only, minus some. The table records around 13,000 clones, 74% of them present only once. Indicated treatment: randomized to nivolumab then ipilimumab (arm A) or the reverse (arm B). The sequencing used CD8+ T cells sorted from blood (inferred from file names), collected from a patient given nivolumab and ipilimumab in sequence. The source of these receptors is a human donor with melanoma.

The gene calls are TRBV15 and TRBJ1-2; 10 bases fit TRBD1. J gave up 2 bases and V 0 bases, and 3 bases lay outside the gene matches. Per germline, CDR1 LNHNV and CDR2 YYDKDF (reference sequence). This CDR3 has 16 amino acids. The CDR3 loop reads CATSRDRTGGNYGYTF. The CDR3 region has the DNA TGTGCCACCAGCAGAGATCGGACAGGGGGGAACTATGGCTACACCTTC.

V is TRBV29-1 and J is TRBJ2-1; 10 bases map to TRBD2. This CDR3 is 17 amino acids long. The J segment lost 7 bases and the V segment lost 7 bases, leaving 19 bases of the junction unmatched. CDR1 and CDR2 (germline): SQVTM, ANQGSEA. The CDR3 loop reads CSAGSTSGDLERNEQFF. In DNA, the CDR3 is TGCAGCGCTGGGAGTACTAGCGGGGACTTAGAGCGTAATGAGCAGTTCTTC.

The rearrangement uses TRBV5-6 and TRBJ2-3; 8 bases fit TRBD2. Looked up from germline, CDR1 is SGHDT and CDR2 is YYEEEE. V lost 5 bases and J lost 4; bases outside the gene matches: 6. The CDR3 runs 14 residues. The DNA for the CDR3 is TGTGCCAGCAGTTCGACCGGGAGGGCAGATACGCAGTATTTT. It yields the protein CASSSTGRADTQYF.

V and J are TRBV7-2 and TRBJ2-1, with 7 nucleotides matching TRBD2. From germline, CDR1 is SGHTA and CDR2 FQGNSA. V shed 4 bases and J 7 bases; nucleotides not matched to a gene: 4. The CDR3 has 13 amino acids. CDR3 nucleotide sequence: TGTGCCAGCAGCTGGGTCGGGGGGAATGAGCAGTTCTTC. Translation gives CASSWVGGNEQFF.

DNA for the CDR3: TGTGCCATCAGTTTGACAGGGGCGTTCGACTACAATGAGCAGTTCTTC. Translating gives CAISLTGAFDYNEQFF. The chain combines TRBV10-3 with TRBJ2-1, with TRBD1 identical over 8 bases. Germline V gives CDR1 ENHRY, CDR2 SYGVKD. V lost 5 bases to trimming and J lost 3 bases; unmatched junction nucleotides: 9. The length of the CDR3 is 16 residues.

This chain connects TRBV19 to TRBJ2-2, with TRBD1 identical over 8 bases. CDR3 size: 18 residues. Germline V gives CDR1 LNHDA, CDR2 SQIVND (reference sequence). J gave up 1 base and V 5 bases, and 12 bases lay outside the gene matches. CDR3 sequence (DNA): TGTGCCAGTAGTGCCAAAACAGGGGGAGCTAGGAACACCGGGGAGCTGTTTTTT. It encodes CASSAKTGGARNTGELFF.

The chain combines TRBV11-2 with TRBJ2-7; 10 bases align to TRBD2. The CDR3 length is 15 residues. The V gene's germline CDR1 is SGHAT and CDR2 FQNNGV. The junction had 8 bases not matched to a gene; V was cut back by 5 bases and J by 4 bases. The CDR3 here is CASSLRTSGKYEQYF. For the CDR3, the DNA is TGTGCCAGCAGCCTACGGACTAGCGGAAAATACGAGCAGTACTTC.

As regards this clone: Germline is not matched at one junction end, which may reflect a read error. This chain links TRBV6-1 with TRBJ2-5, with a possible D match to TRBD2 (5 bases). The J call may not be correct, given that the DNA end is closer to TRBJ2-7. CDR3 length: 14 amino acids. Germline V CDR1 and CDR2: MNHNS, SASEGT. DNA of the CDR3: TGCGCCAGCAGTGTGGACTGGGGAATCTACGAGCAGTACTTC. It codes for CASSVDWGIYEQYF.

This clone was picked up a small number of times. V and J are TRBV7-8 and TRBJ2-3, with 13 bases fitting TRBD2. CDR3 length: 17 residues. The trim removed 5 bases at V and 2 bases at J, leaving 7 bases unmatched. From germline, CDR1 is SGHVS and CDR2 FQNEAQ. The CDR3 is CASSPGTSGTLTDTQYF. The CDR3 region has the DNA TGTGCCAGCAGCCCTGGGACTAGCGGGACCCTCACAGATACGCAGTATTTT.

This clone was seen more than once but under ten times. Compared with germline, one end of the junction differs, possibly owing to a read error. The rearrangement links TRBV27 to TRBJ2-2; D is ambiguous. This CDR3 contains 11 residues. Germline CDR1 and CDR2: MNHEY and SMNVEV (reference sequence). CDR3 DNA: TGTGCGAGCAGTGAGTCCGGGGAGCTGTTTTTT. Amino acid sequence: CASSESGELFF.

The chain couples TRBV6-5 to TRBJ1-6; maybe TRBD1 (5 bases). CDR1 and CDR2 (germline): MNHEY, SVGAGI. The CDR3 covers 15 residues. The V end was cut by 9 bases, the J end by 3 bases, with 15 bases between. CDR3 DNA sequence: TGTGCCAGTAGAGCTAATCAGGGCTATAATTCACCCCTCCACTTT. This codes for CASRANQGYNSPLHF.

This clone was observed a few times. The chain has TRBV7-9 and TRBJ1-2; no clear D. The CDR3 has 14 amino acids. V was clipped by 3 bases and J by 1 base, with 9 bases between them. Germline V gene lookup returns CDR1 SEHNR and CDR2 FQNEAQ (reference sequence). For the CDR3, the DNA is TGTGCCAGCAGCTTTGAGGGCCTTAACTATGGCTACACCTTC. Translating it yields CASSFEGLNYGYTF. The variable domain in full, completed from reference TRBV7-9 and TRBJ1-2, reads DTGVSQNPRHKITKRGQNVTFRCDPISEHNRLYWYRQTLGQGPEFLTYFQNEAQLEKSRLLSDRFSAERPKGSFSTLEIQRTEQGDSAMYLCASSFEGLNYGYTFGSGTRLTVV.

The CDR3 loop reads CAWLYSGDGYTF. CDR3 nucleotide sequence: TGTGCCTGGTTATATTCCGGGGATGGCTACACCTTC. The chain combines TRBV30 with TRBJ1-2; D uncertain. Germline V gives CDR1 GTSNPN, CDR2 SVGIG (reference sequence). Trimming pared 5 bases from V and 6 bases from J, leaving 13 bases between. The CDR3 loop spans 12 amino acids.

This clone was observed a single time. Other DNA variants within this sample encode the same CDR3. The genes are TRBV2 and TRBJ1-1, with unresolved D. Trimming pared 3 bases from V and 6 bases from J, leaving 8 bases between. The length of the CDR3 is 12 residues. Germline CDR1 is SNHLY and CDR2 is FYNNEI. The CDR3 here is CASSEYGAEAFF. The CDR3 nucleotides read TGTGCCAGCAGTGAGTACGGGGCTGAAGCTTTCTTT.

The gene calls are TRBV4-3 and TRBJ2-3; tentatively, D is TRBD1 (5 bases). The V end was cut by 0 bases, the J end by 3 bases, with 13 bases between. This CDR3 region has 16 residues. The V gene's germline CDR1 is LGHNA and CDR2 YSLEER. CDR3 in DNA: TGCGCCAGCAGCCAAGATCCGGCAGGGATGACAGATACGCAGTATTTT. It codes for CASSQDPAGMTDTQYF.

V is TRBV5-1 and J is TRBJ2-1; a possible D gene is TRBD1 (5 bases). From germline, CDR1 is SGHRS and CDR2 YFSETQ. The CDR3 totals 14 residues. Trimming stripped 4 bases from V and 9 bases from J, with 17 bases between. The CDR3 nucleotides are TGCGCCAGCAGCCTGGCTTCTGGGGCTGTTGAGCAGTTCTTC. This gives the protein CASSLASGAVEQFF.

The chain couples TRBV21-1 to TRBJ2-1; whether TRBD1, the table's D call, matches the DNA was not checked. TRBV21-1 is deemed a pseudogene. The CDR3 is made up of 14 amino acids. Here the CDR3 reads CASTTFTGSGGQFF. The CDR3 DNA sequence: TGTGCCAGCACCACGTTTACAGGGAGCGGTGGGCAGTTCTTC.

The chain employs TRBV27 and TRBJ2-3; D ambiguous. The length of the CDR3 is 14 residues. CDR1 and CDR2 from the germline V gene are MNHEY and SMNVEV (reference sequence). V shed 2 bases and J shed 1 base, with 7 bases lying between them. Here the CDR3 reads CASSLLGGTDTQYF. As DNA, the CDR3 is TGTGCCAGCAGTTTACTAGGAGGCACAGATACGCAGTATTTT.

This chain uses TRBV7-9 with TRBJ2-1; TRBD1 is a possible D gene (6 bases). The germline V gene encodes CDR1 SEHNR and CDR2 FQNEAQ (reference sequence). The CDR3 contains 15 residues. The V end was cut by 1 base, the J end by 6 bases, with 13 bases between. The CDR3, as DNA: TGTGCCAGCAGCTTAGTACAGGGAAGGGCCAATGAGCAGTTCTTC. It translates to CASSLVQGRANEQFF.

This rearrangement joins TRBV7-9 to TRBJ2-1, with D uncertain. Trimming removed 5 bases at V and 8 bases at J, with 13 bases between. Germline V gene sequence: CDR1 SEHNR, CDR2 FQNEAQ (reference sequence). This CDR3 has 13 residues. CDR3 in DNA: TGTGCCAGCAGCACACCACACCACGATGAGCAGTTCTTC. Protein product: CASSTPHHDEQFF.

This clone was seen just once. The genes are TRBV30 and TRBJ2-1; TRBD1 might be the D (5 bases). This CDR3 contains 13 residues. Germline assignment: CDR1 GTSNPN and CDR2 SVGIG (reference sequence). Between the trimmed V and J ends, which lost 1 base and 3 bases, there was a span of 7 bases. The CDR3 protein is CAWSEGLYNEQFF. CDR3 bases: TGTGCCTGGAGTGAGGGGCTCTACAATGAGCAGTTCTTC. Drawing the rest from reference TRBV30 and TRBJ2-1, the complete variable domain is SQTIHQWPATLVQPVGSPLSLECTVEGTSNPNLYWYRQAAGRGLQLLFYSVGIGQISSEVPQNLSASRPQDRQFILSSKKLLLSDSGFYLCAWSEGLYNEQFFGPGTRLTVL.

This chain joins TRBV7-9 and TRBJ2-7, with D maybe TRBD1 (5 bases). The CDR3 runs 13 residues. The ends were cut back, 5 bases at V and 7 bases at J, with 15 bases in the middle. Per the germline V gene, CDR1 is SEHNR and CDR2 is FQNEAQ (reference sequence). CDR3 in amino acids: CASSPQDHREQYF. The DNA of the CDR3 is TGTGCCAGCAGCCCACAGGACCACAGGGAGCAGTACTTC.

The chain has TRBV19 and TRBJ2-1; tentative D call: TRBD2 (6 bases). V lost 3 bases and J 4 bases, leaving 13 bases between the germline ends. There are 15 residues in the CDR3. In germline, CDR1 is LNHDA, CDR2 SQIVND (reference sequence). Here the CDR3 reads CASSIRDGLYNEQFF. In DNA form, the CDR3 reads TGTGCCAGTAGTATCCGGGACGGACTATACAATGAGCAGTTCTTC.

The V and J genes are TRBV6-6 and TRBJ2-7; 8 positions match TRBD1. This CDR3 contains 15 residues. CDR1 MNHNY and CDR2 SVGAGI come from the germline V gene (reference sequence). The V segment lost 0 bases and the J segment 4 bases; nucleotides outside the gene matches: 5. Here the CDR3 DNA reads TGTGCCAGCAGTTACTCGAACAGGGGGAATTACGAGCAGTACTTC. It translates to CASSYSNRGNYEQYF.

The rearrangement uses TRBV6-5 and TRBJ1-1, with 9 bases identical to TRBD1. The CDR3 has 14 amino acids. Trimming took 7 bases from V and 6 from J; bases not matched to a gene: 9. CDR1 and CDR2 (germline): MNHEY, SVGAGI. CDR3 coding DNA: TGTGCCAGCACCCAAACAGGGGGCTGGGCTGAAGCTTTCTTT. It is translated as CASTQTGGWAEAFF.

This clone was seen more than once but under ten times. CDR3 in amino acids: CASSSGDRDSPLHF. The CDR3 nucleotides are TGTGCCAGCAGCAGCGGGGACAGAGATTCACCCCTCCACTTT. This rearrangement joins TRBV21-1 to TRBJ1-6; the table assigns TRBD1, which was not confirmed against the DNA. TRBV21-1 counts as a pseudogene. The CDR3 spans 14 residues.